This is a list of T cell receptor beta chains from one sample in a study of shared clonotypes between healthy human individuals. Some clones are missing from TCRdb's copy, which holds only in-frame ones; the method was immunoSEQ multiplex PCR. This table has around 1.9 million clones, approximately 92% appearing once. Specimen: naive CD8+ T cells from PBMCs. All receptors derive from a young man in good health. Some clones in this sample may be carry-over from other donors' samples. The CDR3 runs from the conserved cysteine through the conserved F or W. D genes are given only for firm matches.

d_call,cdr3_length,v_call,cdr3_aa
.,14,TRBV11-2,CASSAANSGNTIYF
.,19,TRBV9,CASSVIFLGRLGWYNEQFF
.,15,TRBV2,CAGWGQFQANYGYTF
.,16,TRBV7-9,CASSPRGARGSYEQYF
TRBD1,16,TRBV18,CASSPDGTVAEGTQYF
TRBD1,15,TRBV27,CASSPRTGPSYEQYF
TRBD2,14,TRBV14,CASSIAGGTYEQYF
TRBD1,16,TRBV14,CASSQGDRGFPYEQYF
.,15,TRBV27,CASRSDRGPYNEQFF
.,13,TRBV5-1,CASPRGPGSEQYF
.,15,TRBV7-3,CASSSLGGPGETQYF
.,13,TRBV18,CASSGGGNQPQHF
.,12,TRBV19,CASSSPGPEAFF
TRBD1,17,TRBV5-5,CASSLYRTGYSYNEQFF
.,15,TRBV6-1,CASSEPTGQLYEQYF
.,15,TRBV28,CASSLSRTGNQPQHF
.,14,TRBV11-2,CASSLGFPDQPQHF
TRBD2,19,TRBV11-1,CASSLGASGRPSSYNEQFF
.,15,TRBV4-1,CASSQETAKIYEQYF
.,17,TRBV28,CASSYPQTGPSYNEQFF
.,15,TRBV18,CASSPGEGTDQPQHF
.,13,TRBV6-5,CASSPGAGASEFF
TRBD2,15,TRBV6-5,CASSYSAGEYNEQFF
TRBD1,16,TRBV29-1,CSVRQGQGAEPYEQYF
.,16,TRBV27,CASSQIADLSSYEQYF
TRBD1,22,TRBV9,CASSVAAGTGESFFVSNYGYTF
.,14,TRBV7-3,CASSSVGGTDTQYF
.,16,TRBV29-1,CSVEASLDPNTGELFF
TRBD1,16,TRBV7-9,CASSARTGGGNYGYTF
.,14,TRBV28,CASRLGPSGYGYTF
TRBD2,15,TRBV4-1,CASSLGLAASYEQYF
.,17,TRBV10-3,CAIRIMDTTSGANVLTF
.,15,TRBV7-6,CASSFGDSSYNEQFF
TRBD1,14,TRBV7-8,CASSSRQGAPPAFF
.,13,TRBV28,CASRDLRVDTQYF
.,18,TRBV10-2,CASSGSSGGLSSYNEQFF